This T cell receptor beta chain stems from a study of human T cells and chemical hapten exposure. This clonotype appeared a few times. CDR1 and CDR2 (germline): MNHEY, SMNVEV (reference sequence). The CDR3 length is 14 residues. The V gene lost 5 bases and the J gene lost 3 bases, with 14 bases spanning the gap. TCRdb ran MiXCR on the RACE reads and lists one entry per CDR3 protein. In the table there are around 360,000 distinct CDR3 sequences, about 6% of which are singletons. Time point meaning: patch test 2, 6 weeks after DPC sensitization. Treatment given: therapeutic diphenylcyclopropenone sensitization with weekly scalp DPC.

This clonotype was sampled from a woman between 18 and 29 years old with alopecia areata. Some clones in this sample may be carry-over from other donors' samples. This specimen consisted of whole blood, obtained in connection with sensitization to the hapten diphenylcyclopropenone (DPC). The rearrangement uses TRBV27 and TRBJ2-7; perhaps D is TRBD1 or TRBD2 (5 bases each). CDR3 amino acids: CASSLGTTHYEQYF. The CDR3 DNA reads TGTGCCAGCAGTCTTGGGACCACGCACTACGAGCAGTACTTC.